This entry is about one T cell receptor (beta chain). Its target is unknown. Researchers tagged individual cDNA molecules with unique molecular identifiers. MiXCR, applied by TCRdb to the 5' RACE reads, yields one record per CDR3 protein. The table records tens of thousands of distinct CDR3 sequences, more than 10% of them present only once. This specimen belongs to a study of early T cells in non-severe SARS-CoV-2 infection. Turning to the study itself: It was bulk RNA from unsorted whole blood that was sequenced, and the chains were unpaired. Findings of the study overall: Comparison of clonotypes with VDJdb favored anti-spike CD8 responses while missing private and CD4 specificities.

CDR3 length: 16 residues. V lost 5 bases and J lost 0; bases outside the gene matches: 7. The germline V gene has CDR1 SGHVS and CDR2 FNYEAQ. The receptor was isolated from an adult who was a healthcare worker with PCR-confirmed SARS-CoV-2 infection or an uninfected control (not recorded which). Material: whole blood. V usage is TRBV7-6 and J usage is TRBJ1-3; TRBD1 aligns across 7 bases. In nucleotides, the CDR3 is TGTGCCAGCAGCGCCTACCGGGACAGCTCTGGAAACACCATATATTTT. Its protein is CASSAYRDSSGNTIYF.